These 16 T cell receptor beta chains were all obtained from the same sample, sequenced in a study of molecular identifiers for immune sequencing clone quantification. TCRdb itself ran the PCR reads through MiXCR, one entry per CDR3 protein. The repertoire holds about 510,000 distinct CDR3 sequences, with 20% to 25% as singletons. Sequenced input: naive CD8+ T cells from blood, with Jurkat cell RNA spiked in. Regarding subset: FACS-sorted CD8+CD4-CCR7+CD45RA+ naive T cells. The receptors stem from a human donor in good health. Some libraries in this study had Jurkat cell RNA spiked in.

With regard to this clonotype: With a much larger clone just one base away, this may be a read error. The genes are TRBV20-1 and TRBJ2-3, with TRBD2 matching over 12 bases. The CDR3 loop spans 15 amino acids. Germline lookup yields CDR1 DFQATT and CDR2 SNEGSKA (reference sequence). With V trimmed by 3 bases and J by 4 bases, 5 bases remained unmatched. Written as DNA, the CDR3 is TGCAGTGCTAGGGGTACTAGCGGGGGGCCAGATACGCAGTATTTT. Its protein product is CSARGTSGGPDTQYF.

To note about this clonotype: This may stem from a read error, because a much larger clone lies one nucleotide away. The chain uses TRBV2 and TRBJ1-5; D remains unclear. Trimming took 6 bases from V and 4 from J, leaving 16 bases between them. Germline CDR1 is SNHLY and CDR2 is FYNNEI. The CDR3 is 15 amino acids. The CDR3 DNA reads as TGTGCCAGCAGGTTCAACGCAGGCTTTAATCAGCCCCAGCATTTT. Amino acid sequence: CASRFNAGFNQPQHF. The full variable domain, in which reference TRBV2 and TRBJ1-5 provide the parts outside the CDR3, is EPEVTQTPSHQVTQMGQEVILRCVPISNHLYFYWYRQILGQKVEFLVSFYNNEISEKSEIFDDQFSVERPDGSNFTLKIRSTKLEDSAMYFCASRFNAGFNQPQHFGDGTRLSIL.

A remark on this clonotype: A much larger clone lies a single base off, so this may be a read error. V and J are TRBV6-1 and TRBJ2-4; 7 bases are shared with TRBD2. In germline, CDR1 is MNHNS, CDR2 SASEGT. This CDR3 has 15 amino acids. Trimming removed 4 bases from V and 1 base from J; junction bases left unmatched: 4. In DNA, the CDR3 is TGTGCCAGCAGTGTTGGGCGGGAGGCCAAAAACATTCAGTACTTC. Protein: CASSVGREAKNIQYF.

The chain employs TRBV20-1 and TRBJ2-7; D unclear. Trimming took off 5 bases at V and 2 bases at J, with 10 bases between the two ends. The CDR3 consists of 12 residues. CDR1 is DFQATT and CDR2 is SNEGSKA in the germline V gene (reference sequence). CDR3 nucleotides: TGCAGTGCTTGGGCTACGACCTACGAGCAGTACTTC. This translates into CSAWATTYEQYF.

This clonotype was counted only a few times. This chain joins TRBV7-9 and TRBJ1-3; D unclear. Germline CDR1 is SEHNR and CDR2 is FQNEAQ (reference sequence). The CDR3 is 12 residues long. The germline V and J ends were trimmed by 5 bases and 6 bases, with 8 bases remaining between them. CDR3 coding DNA: TGTGCCAGCAGCCCCCTGGAAAACACCATATATTTT. Encoded protein: CASSPLENTIYF.

This clonotype was recorded a few times. The chain recombines TRBV6-5 with TRBJ2-7; tentatively, D is TRBD1 (6 bases). This CDR3 contains 13 residues. Trimming cost V 9 bases and J 4 bases, with 16 bases left between them. Germline loops: CDR1 MNHEY, CDR2 SVGAGI. In DNA, the CDR3 is TGTGCCAGTGGGCCAGGGGACCGATACGAGCAGTACTTC. Translating gives CASGPGDRYEQYF.

The chain combines TRBV19 with TRBJ1-3, with 9 nucleotides matching TRBD1. The germline CDR1 and CDR2 sequences are LNHDA and SQIVND (reference sequence). With 9 bases clipped from V and 0 bases from J, the junction kept 9 bases outside the gene matches. The CDR3 extends over 16 amino acids. CDR3 bases: TGTGCCAGCCCCTCCGGGACAGGGCACTCTGGAAACACCATATATTTT. This codes for CASPSGTGHSGNTIYF.

The sample holds a few counts of this clonotype. The chain links TRBV30 to TRBJ1-2, with D maybe TRBD1 (5 bases). Germline CDR1 GTSNPN, CDR2 SVGIG (reference sequence). Trimming removed 4 bases at V and 1 base at J, with 7 bases between. There are 12 residues in the CDR3. The CDR3 here is CAWTGNNYGYTF. The CDR3 coding sequence is TGTGCCTGGACAGGGAATAACTATGGCTACACCTTC.

The chain has TRBV13 and TRBJ1-2, with unresolved D. V was shortened by 4 bases and J by 5 bases, with 5 bases between the two germline ends. The CDR3 spans 11 residues. Germline V CDR1 and CDR2: PRHDT, FYEKMQ (reference sequence). The CDR3 DNA reads TGTGCCAGCAGCTCCAGATATGGCTACACCTTC. Encoded protein: CASSSRYGYTF.

This clonotype was seen just once. The chain links TRBV10-1 to TRBJ2-7; D may be TRBD1 (5 bases). This CDR3 region has 14 residues. V was pared by 3 bases and J by 5 bases, with 14 bases between. Germline CDR1 reads WNHNN; CDR2 reads SYGVQD (reference sequence). The CDR3 nucleotides are TGCGCCAGCAGTGACCCATGGACACCCCACGAGCAGTACTTC. The encoded protein is CASSDPWTPHEQYF.

A remark on this clonotype: The junction and the germline gene differ at one end; a read error may be behind it. The chain employs TRBV2 and TRBJ1-5, with D maybe TRBD1 (5 bases). There are 16 residues in the CDR3. CDR1 is SNHLY, CDR2 FYNNEI, per germline. The CDR3 bases are TGTGCCAGCAGTGGGGGACGTCCGTTTAGCAATCTGCCCCAGCATTTT. The encoded protein is CASSGGRPFSNLPQHF. The full variable domain, completed using reference TRBV2 and TRBJ1-5, is EPEVTQTPSHQVTQMGQEVILRCVPISNHLYFYWYRQILGQKVEFLVSFYNNEISEKSEIFDDQFSVERPDGSNFTLKIRSTKLEDSAMYFCASSGGRPFSNLPQHFGDGTRLSIL.

This clonotype was recorded many times. This chain links TRBV9 with TRBJ2-5; D remains ambiguous. Germline CDR1 SGDLS, CDR2 YYNGEE. V was clipped by 4 bases and J by 2 bases, with 9 bases between them. The CDR3 consists of 13 residues. Written as DNA, the CDR3 is TGTGCCAGCAGCCCTCCGAGTCAAGAGACCCAGTACTTC. Its translation: CASSPPSQETQYF.

This clonotype was seen a handful of times. The chain is built from TRBV5-4 and TRBJ1-1; D might be TRBD1 (5 bases). Trimming took 4 bases from V and 5 from J, leaving 15 bases between them. Germline V lookup: CDR1 SGHNT, CDR2 YYREEE (reference sequence). This CDR3 comprises 14 residues. In nucleotides, the CDR3 is TGTGCCAGCAGCCCCAGGGCGGGGGAGACTGAAGCTTTCTTT. The encoded protein is CASSPRAGETEAFF.

The chain combines TRBV24-1 with TRBJ2-7; D not resolved. V was clipped by 3 bases and J by 0 bases, with 8 bases between them. From germline, CDR1 is KGHDR and CDR2 SFDVKD. There are 14 residues in the CDR3. The CDR3: CATSDSGNSYEQYF. The CDR3 DNA sequence: TGTGCCACCAGTGATAGTGGAAACTCCTACGAGCAGTACTTC.

This clonotype was counted many times. The V and J genes are TRBV30 and TRBJ2-7; TRBD1 might be the D (5 bases). CDR3 length: 12 amino acids. The germline V gene has CDR1 GTSNPN and CDR2 SVGIG (reference sequence). The ends were cut back, 2 bases at V and 3 bases at J, with 8 bases in the middle. The CDR3 loop reads CAWSWGSYEQYF. The CDR3 DNA is TGTGCCTGGAGTTGGGGCAGCTACGAGCAGTACTTC.

In this sample, this clonotype turned up a few times. The rearrangement uses TRBV3-1 and TRBJ2-7; no clear D. Germline values: CDR1 LGHDT, CDR2 YNNKEL (reference sequence). This CDR3 is 14 amino acids long. V was trimmed by 0 bases and J by 2 bases, leaving 8 bases between them. CDR3 nucleotide sequence: TGTGCCAGCAGCCAAGAATTTATGACCTACGAGCAGTACTTC. Translation: CASSQEFMTYEQYF.